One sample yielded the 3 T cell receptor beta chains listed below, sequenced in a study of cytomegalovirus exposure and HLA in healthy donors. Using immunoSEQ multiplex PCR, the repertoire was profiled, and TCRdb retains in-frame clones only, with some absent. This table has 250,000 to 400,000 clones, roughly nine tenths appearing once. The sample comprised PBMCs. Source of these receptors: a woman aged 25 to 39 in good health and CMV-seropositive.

CDR3 loop: CASSLPGQGIYEQYF. The CDR3 DNA follows: TGTGCCAGCAGCTTACCGGGACAGGGTATTTACGAGCAGTACTTC. The chain carries TRBV5-4 and TRBJ2-7, with 9 nucleotides matching TRBD1. CDR3 length equals 15 residues. CDR1 and CDR2 from the germline V gene are SGHNT and YYREEE (reference sequence). Trimming at V came to 2 bases and at J to 4 bases, leaving 7 bases not matched to a gene.

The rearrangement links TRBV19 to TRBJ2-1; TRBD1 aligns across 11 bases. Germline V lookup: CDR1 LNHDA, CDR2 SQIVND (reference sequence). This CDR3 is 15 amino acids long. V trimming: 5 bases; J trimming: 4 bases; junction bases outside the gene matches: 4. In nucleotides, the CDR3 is TGTGCCAGTAGTCTCGGACAGGGGGCTTACAATGAGCAGTTCTTC. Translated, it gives CASSLGQGAYNEQFF.

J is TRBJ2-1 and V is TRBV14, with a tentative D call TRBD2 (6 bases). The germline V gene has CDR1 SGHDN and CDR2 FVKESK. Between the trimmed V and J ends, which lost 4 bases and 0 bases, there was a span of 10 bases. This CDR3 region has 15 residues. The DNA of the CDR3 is TGTGCCAGCAGCCGAGGGAGGATCTCCTACAATGAGCAGTTCTTC. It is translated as CASSRGRISYNEQFF.